This TCR beta chain is drawn from a study of cytomegalovirus exposure and HLA in healthy donors (dated by TCRdb to about 2017). Turning to the overall study: An earlier analysis of 587 of the donors reported about 300 Gb of sequence data and 117 million unique TCR beta sequences obtained from about 180 million T cells. A later analysis re-examined previously published TCR beta repertoires from just over 650 donors and added high-resolution HLA genotyping to investigate patterns of TCR occurrence. HLA typing covered class I and class II loci at four-digit resolution. All discovery cohort repertoires had been generated using a single sequencing platform. Across around 400 genotyped donors of the cohort, an average of roughly 200,000 unique TCR beta nucleotide sequences per donor were sequenced, and approximately 19% of those sequences were non-productive. The study profiled the T cell repertoires of 500 to 800 subjects by immunosequencing and related them to cytomegalovirus serostatus. Around 300 gigabases of sequencing data and approximately 85 million unique TCR sequences were included in an early release covering about 700 HLA-typed donors. High-throughput TCR immunosequencing, statistical association of individual TCRs with disease status, and machine learning were combined to predict cytomegalovirus infection status. The genetic ancestry cluster associated with self-reported Caucasian donors included 80% to 90% of the roughly 360 genotyped donors. The study aimed to test whether signatures of past pathogen exposure could be identified by cataloging public T cell receptors. Because of strong linkage in the cohort, four to six DR-DQ haplotypes were treated as single units for association and clustering. The number of typed donors differed by locus: roughly 629-640 for A, B, C, DRB1 and DQB1; roughly 510 for DQA1; some 610 for DPA1; and about 470 for DPB1. Along with the roughly 670-subject first cohort, a separate validation cohort of approximately 110 different subjects was used. Donor age, sex, ethnicity and CMV serostatus were collected together with the repertoire data. A later genetic analysis used genome-wide SNP genotypes for about 60% of the roughly 700 donors, treating that subset as a discovery cohort. Rather than using new phenotypic data, the later analysis identified candidate immune exposures from TCR beta sequences and from how often those sequences occurred across donors. An earlier analysis of 587 of the donors used high-throughput TCR beta sequencing to judge whether each TCR beta V gene segment behaved as functional or pseudogenic.

The germline V gene (reference sequence) provides CDR1 SEHNR and CDR2 FQNEAQ. For this chain, trimming is 5 bases at the V end and 8 bases at the J end, and the number of junction bases without a gene match is 10. Taken from cysteine to phenylalanine, the CDR3 has 15 residues. The read is trimmed to its CDR3 DNA, 45 bases read in frame from base 1. The library was produced with the immunoSEQ multiplex PCR assay. The multiplex PCR relied on a mix of 60 forward primers for TCR Vbeta segments and 13 reverse primers for TCR Jbeta segments. A multiplex PCR assay on genomic DNA amplified the CDR3 region of rearranged TCR beta genes. On the Illumina HiSeq System, the amplified TCR beta libraries were sequenced as 87-base-pair reads. Per the source publication's procedure: Across the 500 to 850 repertoires, a later analysis counted 80 million or so unique TCR beta chains, roughly 11 million of which were shared by at least two donors. Raw reads were error-corrected and collapsed into unique sequences by a nearest-neighbor algorithm in which closely related sequences were merged to remove PCR and sequencing errors. V, D and J gene segments were assigned by aligning CDR3 sequences to IMGT reference sequences. For a sequence to be retained, at least a six-nucleotide match to both a V gene segment and a J gene segment was required. Rearrangements were called productive when the CDR3 lacked stop codons and stayed in frame with V and J; all others were non-productive. CDR3 was defined by IMGT convention, running from the second conserved V-encoded cysteine to the conserved J-encoded phenylalanine. The earlier analysis of approximately 500 of the donors excluded sequences that lacked an unambiguous match to a single V gene segment. An earlier analysis of over 450 of the donors classified V segments as functional when productive rearrangements were above 56.7% and as segregating when the standard deviation between donors was above 5%. A statistical classification framework was built to diagnose cytomegalovirus status from the catalog of TCR beta chain sequences. In a later analysis, TCR nucleotide sequences were compared against IMGT/GENE-DB human TR gene sequences so that V and J genes could be assigned. The TCRdist pipeline was used in a later analysis to assign CDR3 sequences and most-parsimonious VDJ recombination scenarios. In a later analysis, each TCR beta chain was defined by its CDR3 amino acid sequence together with its V-gene family, and reads lacking a unique V-gene family were excluded. A later analysis removed 550 to 650 highly shared, low-generation-probability nucleotide sequences to deal with suspected cross-contamination and a sequencing artifact. For each public chain, a later analysis derived a clonal expansion index from normalized ranks of inferred template counts within each repertoire. In a later analysis, generation probabilities were computed using a VDJ recombination model fitted to out-of-frame rearrangements, and the results were checked against IGoR. In a later analysis, hypergeometric tests were used to score TCR-TCR, TCR-HLA and TCR-CMV co-occurrence, with a repertoire-size bias correction applied to TCR pairs. A later analysis estimated false discovery rates by permuting HLA or CMV assignments 20 times. In a later analysis, co-occurring TCRs were grouped using DBSCAN, and TCRdist sequence similarity was added for clustering within HLA-allele-positive subsets. Repertoires with fewer than 30,000 or more than 120,000 public chains, plus five repertoires with anomalous nucleotide sharing, were excluded from co-occurrence clustering. This immuneACCESS table, as held by TCRdb, lists in-frame sequences with V and J called but not all clones. Of the missing ones, under half trace to an unresolved V gene in checked studies; the others have no known cause. That table is the source of V, J and clone size, and D and trimming were worked out from the DNA. This sample comprises fewer than 200,000 clones, 80% to 90% of them detected only once. The top ten hold about 2.7% of the sample.

General findings and caveats noted by the study authors: In a later analysis, the rate of TCR association differed among HLA loci, with DRB1 alleles having the most associated TCRs and HLA-C alleles having the fewest. Assigning TCR associations to individual alleles was difficult when HLA alleles, especially DR and DQ, strongly co-occurred. The study listed 150 to 200 TCR beta chains as associated with cytomegalovirus. A later analysis reported that several top co-occurrence clusters appeared linked to parvovirus B19, influenza, CMV and Epstein-Barr virus. In a later analysis, most CMV-associated TCR beta chains were found to appear HLA-restricted, with HLA associations seemingly driven largely by CMV exposure. A further reported finding was that TCR beta sequences accurately predicted the HLA-A and HLA-B alleles for most subjects in the first cohort. The authors suggested that the approach could potentially be generalized to other disease states and immunological phenotypes. The classifier was reported to diagnose cytomegalovirus status with high specificity and sensitivity in both the original and validation cohorts. Immune exposure information for the cohort was limited to CMV serostatus. A later genetic analysis associated a missense DCLRE1C variant with V-gene and J-gene trimming of TCR beta chains, and an independent cohort replicated the association. A later analysis associated 15,000 to 20,000 TCR beta sequences with specific HLA alleles at a false discovery rate of 0.05. Because counts were too low, about 17 rarely observed V segments, including chromosome 9 orphons, were excluded from the earlier analysis of 587 of the donors. Sequencing depth was assumed to be roughly uniform across donors in the presence/absence analyses, though that assumption may not hold. Most TCR sequences were seen in very few donors, while some public TCRs were found in many individuals. Because HLA typing was unavailable for some donors at each locus, only the typed subset was used in association tests. A group of highly shared sequence variants was considered likely to be a technical artifact of the sequencing pipeline. In an earlier analysis of some 640 of the donors, most TCR beta V segments were observed in productive rearrangements about 90% or about 30% of the time, broadly matching IMGT annotations. The cohort was sequenced for TCR beta chains only, and without alpha or paired-chain data the features that could be detected were limited. Compared with the approximately 720-donor mean, donors in an Asian-associated ancestry cluster had fewer N-insertions in productive TCRs, according to a later genetic analysis. Some IMGT-functional V segments, including TRBV6-2 and TRBV6-3, could not be distinguished by the 87-base-pair reads and were therefore excluded. In vitro tests confirmed that three of the cytomegalovirus-associated TCR beta chains recognize cytomegalovirus antigens. Linkage disequilibrium might explain the correlated functional status among segregating V segments, but an unknown experimental factor could not be excluded. In a later analysis, HLA-associated TCR beta chains showed more clonal expansion and lower generation probabilities than non-associated chains that were equally common.

There are a few counts of this clone. Its specific antigen is unknown. The sample holds no much larger clone one base away, and base qualities are not on file. The cohort was made up of 666 healthy bone marrow donors. At the time of sampling, all cohort members were nominally healthy, though unrecorded immune exposures were likely present. The donor tested CMV seropositive and was one of the 289 seropositive cohort members. Each donor provided a peripheral blood sample, and peripheral blood mononuclear cells were used for TCR beta sequencing. Genomic DNA was extracted from the blood cell samples with the Qiagen DNeasy Blood Extraction Kit.

Sequencing used PBMCs. This TCR was sampled from a man aged 25-45 years in good health and CMV-seropositive. The rearranged chain carries TRBV7-9 and TRBJ2-1, and 9 junctional nucleotides match TRBD1. The CDR3 reads CASSRGQGRGDEQFF. The sequence in DNA is TGTGCCAGCAGCCGGGGACAGGGCCGGGGAGATGAGCAGTTCTTC.